This entry concerns a single TCR beta chain. The source of the sample is a study of blood T cell repertoires in COVID-19. Whole-study context: The United States, Italy and Spain supplied acute and convalescent COVID-19 samples. T cells, B-cell-depleted T cells, or PBMCs provided the cDNA or gDNA that served as material.

After removal of 2 bases from V and 3 bases from J, the junction contained 5 bases not matched to a gene. CDR1 is SGHTA and CDR2 is FQGNSA in the germline V gene. The CDR3 covers 15 residues. Per the authors' pipeline: Counts of nucleated cells, estimated from reference gene primer amplification, were obtained. The assay was immunoSEQ multiplex PCR, and TCRdb's table has in-frame clones only and misses some. The V and J calls and clone size were taken over from that table, and D and trimming were inferred from the DNA. This sample yields under 80,000 clones, of which 75% to 90% are seen a single time; roughly 13% belongs to the top ten.

This chain connects TRBV7-2 to TRBJ2-5, with 8 bases matching TRBD2. The receptor's source is an older man with active or convalescent COVID-19. The sample consisted of peripheral blood. CDR3 residues: CASSLNLAGEETQYF. The CDR3 DNA follows: TGTGCCAGCAGCTTAAATCTAGCGGGTGAAGAGACCCAGTACTTC.